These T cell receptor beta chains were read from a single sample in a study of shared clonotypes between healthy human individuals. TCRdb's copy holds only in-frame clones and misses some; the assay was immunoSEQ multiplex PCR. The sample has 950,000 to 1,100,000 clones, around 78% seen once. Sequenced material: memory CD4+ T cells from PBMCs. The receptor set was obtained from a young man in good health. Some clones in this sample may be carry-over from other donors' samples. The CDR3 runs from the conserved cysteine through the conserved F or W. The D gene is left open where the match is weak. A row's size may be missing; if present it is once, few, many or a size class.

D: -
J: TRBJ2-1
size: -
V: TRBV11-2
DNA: TGTGCCAGCATCGAAAGGGGGGCCAGGGGCAATGAGCAGTTCTTC
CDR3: CASIERGARGNEQFF

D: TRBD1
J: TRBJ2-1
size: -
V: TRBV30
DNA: TGTGCCTGGGGGACAGTTTACAATGAGCAGTTCTTC
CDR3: CAWGTVYNEQFF

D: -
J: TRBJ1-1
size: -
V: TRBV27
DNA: TGTGCCAGCAGTTTAAACAGGTACACTGAAGCTTTCTTT
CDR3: CASSLNRYTEAFF

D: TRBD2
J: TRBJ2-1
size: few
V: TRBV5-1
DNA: TGCGCCAGCAGCTTTTCCGGGACTAGCGAAGGTGAGCAGTTCTTC
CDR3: CASSFSGTSEGEQFF

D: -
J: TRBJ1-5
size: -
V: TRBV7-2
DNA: TGTGCCAGCAGCGCTTCCCAGCGCAATCAGCCCCAGCATTTT
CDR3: CASSASQRNQPQHF

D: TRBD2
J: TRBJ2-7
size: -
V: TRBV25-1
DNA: TGTGCCACCGGACTAGCGGGAGTCTACGAGCAGTACTTC
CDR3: CATGLAGVYEQYF

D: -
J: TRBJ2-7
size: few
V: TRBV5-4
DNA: TGTGCCAGCAGCCCAAAGTGGACCTTAGGGGAGCAGTACTTC
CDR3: CASSPKWTLGEQYF

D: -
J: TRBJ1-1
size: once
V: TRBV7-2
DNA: TGTGCCAGTAGATTGTCAGGGGAAGCTTTCTTT
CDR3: CASRLSGEAFF

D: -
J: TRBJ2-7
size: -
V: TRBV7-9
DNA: TGTGCCAGCAGCTTACTGAGCGACGAGCAGTACTTC
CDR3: CASSLLSDEQYF

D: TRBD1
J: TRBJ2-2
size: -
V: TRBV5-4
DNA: TGTGCCAGCAGCCCAACCGCCGGGACAGGGGGGAACGGGGAGCTGTTTTTT
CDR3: CASSPTAGTGGNGELFF

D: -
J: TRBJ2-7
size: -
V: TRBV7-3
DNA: TGTGCCAGCAGCTTAAATTGGCTAGCTGGGTCCTACGAGCAGTACTTC
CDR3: CASSLNWLAGSYEQYF

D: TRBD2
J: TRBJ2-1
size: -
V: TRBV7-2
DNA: TGTGCCAGCAGCCGTTCTAAATGGACTAGCGGGAGTGGAGAGCAGTTCTTC
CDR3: CASSRSKWTSGSGEQFF

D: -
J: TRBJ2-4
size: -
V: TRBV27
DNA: TGTGCCAGCAGTTTTGGGGCCTTCGGGGCTCCAGCCAAAAACATTCAGTACTTC
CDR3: CASSFGAFGAPAKNIQYF

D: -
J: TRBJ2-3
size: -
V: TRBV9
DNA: TGTGCCAGCAGCCCCGTCGATACAGATACGCAGTATTTT
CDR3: CASSPVDTDTQYF

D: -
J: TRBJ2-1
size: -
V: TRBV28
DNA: TGTGCCAGCAGAGCCCGCGACTACTACAATGAGCAGTTCTTC
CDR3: CASRARDYYNEQFF

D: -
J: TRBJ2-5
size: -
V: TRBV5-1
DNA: TGCGCCAGCAGCTTGGAACCGGGCTCACCTTTACTAGAGACCCAGTACTTC
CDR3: CASSLEPGSPLLETQYF

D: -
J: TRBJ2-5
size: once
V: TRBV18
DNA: TGTGCCAGCTCACCACTGGTAACAGAGACCCAGTACTTC
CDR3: CASSPLVTETQYF

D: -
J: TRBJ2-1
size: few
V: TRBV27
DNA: TGTGCCAGCACCAACCCCGGGACACCTAAAACTGAGCAGTTCTTC
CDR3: CASTNPGTPKTEQFF

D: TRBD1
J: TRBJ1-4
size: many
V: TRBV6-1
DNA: TGTGCCAGCAGTGACACTCCGGGACAGGGCGATGAAAAACTGTTTTTT
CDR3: CASSDTPGQGDEKLFF

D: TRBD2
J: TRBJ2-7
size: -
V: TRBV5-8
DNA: TGTGCCAGCAGCTTGGGTAGCGGGAGGGCCCGTTACGAGCAGTACTTC
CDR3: CASSLGSGRARYEQYF